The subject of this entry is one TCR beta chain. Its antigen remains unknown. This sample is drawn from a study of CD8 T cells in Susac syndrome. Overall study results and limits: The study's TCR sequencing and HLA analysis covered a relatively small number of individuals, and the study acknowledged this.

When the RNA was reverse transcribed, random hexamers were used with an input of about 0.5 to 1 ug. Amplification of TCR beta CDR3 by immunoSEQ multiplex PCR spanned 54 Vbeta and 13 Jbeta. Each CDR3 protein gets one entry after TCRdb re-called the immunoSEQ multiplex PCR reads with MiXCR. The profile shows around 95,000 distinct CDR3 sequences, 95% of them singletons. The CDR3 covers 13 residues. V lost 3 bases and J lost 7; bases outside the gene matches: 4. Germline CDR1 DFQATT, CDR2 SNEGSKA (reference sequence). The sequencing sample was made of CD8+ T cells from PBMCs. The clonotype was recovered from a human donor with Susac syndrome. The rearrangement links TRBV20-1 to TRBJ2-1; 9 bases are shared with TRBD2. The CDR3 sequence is CSARQAGGNEQFF. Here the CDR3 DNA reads TGCAGTGCTAGGCAAGCGGGAGGTAATGAGCAGTTCTTC.